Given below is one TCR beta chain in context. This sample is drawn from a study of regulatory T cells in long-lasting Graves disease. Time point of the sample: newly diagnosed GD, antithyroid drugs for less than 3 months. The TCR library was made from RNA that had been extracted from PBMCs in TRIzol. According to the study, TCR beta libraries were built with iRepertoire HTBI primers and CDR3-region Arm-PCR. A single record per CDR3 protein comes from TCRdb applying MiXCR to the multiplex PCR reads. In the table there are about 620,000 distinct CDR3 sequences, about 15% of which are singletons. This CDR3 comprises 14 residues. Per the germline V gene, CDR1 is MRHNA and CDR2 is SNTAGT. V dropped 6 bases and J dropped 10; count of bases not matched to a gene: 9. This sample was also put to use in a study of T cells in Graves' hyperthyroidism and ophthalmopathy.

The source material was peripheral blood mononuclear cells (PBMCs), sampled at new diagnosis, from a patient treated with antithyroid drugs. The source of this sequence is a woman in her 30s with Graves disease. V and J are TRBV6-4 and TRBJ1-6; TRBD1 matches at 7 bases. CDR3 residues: CASSPGGHRSPLHF. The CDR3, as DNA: TGTGCCAGCAGCCCAGGGGGACACCGGTCACCCCTCCACTTT.